A single sample gave rise to the 20 T cell receptor beta chains below, sequenced in a study of cytomegalovirus exposure and HLA in healthy donors. A multiplex PCR was run with 60 Vbeta primers and 13 Jbeta primers. Clones were sequenced by immunoSEQ multiplex PCR, and TCRdb holds only the in-frame ones, with some missing. The sample yields approximately 220,000 clones, more than 60% seen once. The specimen was PBMCs. The receptors shown here come from a woman under 40 in good health and CMV-seronegative.

The chain employs TRBV5-6 and TRBJ1-1; 7 positions match TRBD1. The CDR3 is made up of 14 amino acids. Germline CDR1 and CDR2: SGHDT and YYEEEE. Trimming removed 2 bases from V and 0 bases from J; junction bases left unmatched: 1. CDR3 in DNA: TGTGCCAGCAGCTTACAGGGGATGAACACTGAAGCTTTCTTT. This codes for CASSLQGMNTEAFF.

V and J are TRBV5-1 and TRBJ1-1, with D perhaps TRBD1 (6 bases). V was clipped by 4 bases and J by 3 bases, with 13 bases between them. The CDR3 totals 14 residues. The germline CDR1 and CDR2 sequences are SGHRS and YFSETQ. This CDR3 is CASSPLDSYTEAFF. The CDR3 DNA reads as TGCGCCAGCAGCCCCCTGGACAGTTACACTGAAGCTTTCTTT.

The chain combines TRBV30 with TRBJ1-1; D may be TRBD1 (5 bases). V dropped 4 bases and J dropped 2 bases, with 14 bases sitting between them. Germline assignment: CDR1 GTSNPN and CDR2 SVGIG (reference sequence). CDR3 length: 14 residues. The CDR3 DNA sequence: TGTGCCTGGAACAGACAGTTTTTAAACACTGAAGCTTTCTTT. It translates to CAWNRQFLNTEAFF.

The chain combines TRBV7-9 with TRBJ2-5; D is unresolved. The CDR3 covers 13 residues. Germline CDR1 is SEHNR and CDR2 is FQNEAQ (reference sequence). Trimming cost V 4 bases and J 0 bases, with 6 bases left between them. CDR3 coding DNA: TGTGCCAGCAGCTCCCGGTACCAAGAGACCCAGTACTTC. Its protein product is CASSSRYQETQYF.

V usage is TRBV7-6 and J usage is TRBJ2-5; 11 positions agree with TRBD2. Germline CDR1 and CDR2: SGHVS and FNYEAQ. J was trimmed by 3 bases and V by 6 bases; bases with no gene match: 9. CDR3 size: 16 residues. In DNA form, the CDR3 reads TGTGCCAGCAGTACGGGACTAGCGGATTCAAAAGAGACCCAGTACTTC. Translated, it gives CASSTGLADSKETQYF.

The V call is TRBV7-9, the J call TRBJ2-5; D perhaps matches TRBD1 (7 bases). CDR3 length: 14 amino acids. Trimming left V 6 bases short and J 4 bases short, with 15 bases between. Germline V gene sequence: CDR1 SEHNR, CDR2 FQNEAQ (reference sequence). This CDR3 is CASSRQGGGETQYF. Written as DNA, the CDR3 is TGTGCCAGCAGTAGACAGGGAGGAGGAGAGACCCAGTACTTC.

This sequence joins TRBV5-4 and TRBJ2-5, with 9 positions matching TRBD1. Germline CDR1 reads SGHNT; CDR2 reads YYREEE (reference sequence). With V trimmed by 3 bases and J by 1 base, 1 base remained unmatched. The CDR3 is 14 amino acids. The CDR3, as DNA: TGTGCCAGCAGCTGGGGACAGGGCCAAGAGACCCAGTACTTC. The encoded protein is CASSWGQGQETQYF.

J is TRBJ1-2 and V is TRBV7-2; D might be TRBD1 (5 bases). V was trimmed by 1 base and J by 1 base, leaving 13 bases between them. Germline V lookup: CDR1 SGHTA, CDR2 FQGNSA. The length of the CDR3 is 16 residues. The DNA for the CDR3 is TGTGCCAGCAGCTTAGTAGAAGGGGCCGTTAACTATGGCTACACCTTC. It specifies CASSLVEGAVNYGYTF.

The chain uses TRBV7-9 and TRBJ1-1, with unresolved D. The CDR3 spans 14 residues. Germline V CDR1 and CDR2: SEHNR, FQNEAQ (reference sequence). The V and J ends lost 9 bases and 4 bases respectively, with 18 bases between them. CDR3 bases: TGTGCCAGACAATACAAGGAGAATTTCACTGAAGCTTTCTTT. Its protein product is CARQYKENFTEAFF. Variable domain in full (rest from reference TRBV7-9 and TRBJ1-1): DTGVSQNPRHKITKRGQNVTFRCDPISEHNRLYWYRQTLGQGPEFLTYFQNEAQLEKSRLLSDRFSAERPKGSFSTLEIQRTEQGDSAMYLCARQYKENFTEAFFGQGTRLTVV.

The rearrangement uses TRBV5-5 and TRBJ1-3; TRBD1 is a possible D gene (5 bases). Germline loops: CDR1 SGHKS, CDR2 YYEKEE (reference sequence). V was trimmed by 2 bases and J by 3 bases, leaving 18 bases between them. The CDR3 covers 17 residues. The CDR3 bases are TGTGCCAGCAGCTTCAGTCCGACAGTGAGCCGTGGAAACACCATATATTTT. It is translated as CASSFSPTVSRGNTIYF.

The CDR3 sequence: CATSRDPSRGRNEQYF. Written as DNA, the CDR3 is TGTGCCACCAGCAGAGATCCGAGCAGGGGGAGGAACGAGCAGTACTTC. The chain links TRBV15 to TRBJ2-7, with D tentatively TRBD1 (7 bases). Germline V lookup: CDR1 LNHNV, CDR2 YYDKDF (reference sequence). Trimming took off 0 bases at V and 5 bases at J, with 17 bases between the two ends. The CDR3 covers 16 residues. The full variable domain, rest sourced from reference TRBV15 and TRBJ2-7, is DAMVIQNPRYQVTQFGKPVTLSCSQTLNHNVMYWYQQKSSQAPKLLFHYYDKDFNNEADTPDNFQSRRPNTSFCFLDIRSPGLGDTAMYLCATSRDPSRGRNEQYFGPGTRLTVT.

This clone was detected once. The chain recombines TRBV7-2 with TRBJ1-5, with D maybe TRBD1 (6 bases). Trimming took 5 bases from V and 3 from J, leaving 20 bases between them. The length of the CDR3 is 17 residues. Germline lookup yields CDR1 SGHTA and CDR2 FQGNSA. As DNA, the CDR3 is TGTGCCAGCAGCCAAAGGGGCGGGGGGGCCTACAATCAGCCCCAGCATTTT. Its translation: CASSQRGGGAYNQPQHF.

V is TRBV9 and J is TRBJ1-4; TRBD1 matches at 7 bases. This CDR3 is built from 15 residues. V dropped 4 bases and J dropped 7; count of bases not matched to a gene: 10. Germline V gene data show CDR1 as SGDLS and CDR2 as YYNGEE. The CDR3: CASSSRQGFLEKLFF. The CDR3 nucleotides are TGTGCCAGCAGCTCAAGACAGGGCTTTCTTGAAAAACTGTTTTTT.

The V and J genes are TRBV2 and TRBJ1-2; D possibly corresponds to TRBD1 (6 bases). This CDR3 comprises 14 residues. V was cut by 6 bases and J by 5 bases, with 16 bases left in between. Per the germline V gene, CDR1 is SNHLY and CDR2 is FYNNEI. The CDR3 nucleotides are TGTGCCAGCAGCCTGTCGACAGGCCTTTATGGCTACACCTTC. It encodes CASSLSTGLYGYTF.

For the CDR3, the DNA is TGTGCCAGCTCACCCCAAAATAGCGGGAGTGGCAATGAGCAGTTCTTC. Its protein is CASSPQNSGSGNEQFF. This chain links TRBV18 with TRBJ2-1, with 9 positions matching TRBD2. Germline loops: CDR1 KGHSH, CDR2 LQKENI. Trimming removed 3 bases from V and 6 bases from J; junction bases left unmatched: 9. CDR3 length equals 16 residues. Together with reference TRBV18 and TRBJ2-1, the CDR3 gives the full variable domain: NAGVMQNPRHLVRRRGQEARLRCSPMKGHSHVYWYRQLPEEGLKFMVYLQKENIIDESGMPKERFSAEFPKEGPSILRIQQVVRGDSAAYFCASSPQNSGSGNEQFFGPGTRLTVL.

Of note for this clone: The sample holds other DNA sequences that translate to the same CDR3. The chain is built from TRBV11-2 and TRBJ1-2, with D uncertain. This CDR3 contains 12 residues. Trimming took off 2 bases at V and 6 bases at J, with 7 bases between the two ends. Germline CDR1 is SGHAT and CDR2 is FQNNGV. In nucleotides, the CDR3 is TGTGCCAGCAGCTTATGGGGAGATGGCTACACCTTC. It is translated as CASSLWGDGYTF.

The genes are TRBV19 and TRBJ1-1, with 7 bases fitting TRBD1. This CDR3 is 15 amino acids long. Trimming cost V 4 bases and J 6 bases; bases outside gene matches: 11. Germline V lookup: CDR1 LNHDA, CDR2 SQIVND (reference sequence). In DNA form, the CDR3 reads TGTGCCAGTAGTACCCACCAAGGGGGCGTCGCTGAAGCTTTCTTT. It specifies CASSTHQGGVAEAFF. Filled out from reference TRBV19 and TRBJ1-1, the complete variable domain reads DGGITQSPKYLFRKEGQNVTLSCEQNLNHDAMYWYRQDPGQGLRLIYYSQIVNDFQKGDIAEGYSVSREKKESFPLTVTSAQKNPTAFYLCASSTHQGGVAEAFFGQGTRLTVV.

This clone was seen once. One end of the junction does not line up with germline, which may come from a read error. V is TRBV7-9 and J is TRBJ1-1; 7 bases map to TRBD1. Germline lookup yields CDR1 SEHNR and CDR2 FQNEAQ (reference sequence). This CDR3 has 15 residues. The CDR3 sequence is CSSSLEQGRDTEAFF. The CDR3 DNA reads TGTTCCAGCAGCTTAGAACAGGGGCGAGACACTGAAGCTTTCTTT. The full variable domain, its missing parts supplied by reference TRBV7-9 and TRBJ1-1, is DTGVSQNPRHKITKRGQNVTFRCDPISEHNRLYWYRQTLGQGPEFLTYFQNEAQLEKSRLLSDRFSAERPKGSFSTLEIQRTEQGDSAMYLCSSSLEQGRDTEAFFGQGTRLTVV.

The chain links TRBV29-1 to TRBJ1-2; 10 positions agree with TRBD1. There are 14 residues in the CDR3. V shed 6 bases, J shed 1 base, and the junction held 5 bases outside the gene matches. Germline CDR1 reads SQVTM; CDR2 reads ANQGSEA. CDR3: CSVRGDRGNYGYTF. In DNA form, the CDR3 reads TGCAGCGTCAGGGGGGACAGGGGTAACTATGGCTACACCTTC.

V and J are TRBV7-3 and TRBJ2-2; 10 nucleotides match TRBD1. V was clipped by 1 base and J by 5 bases; unmatched bases: 7. Germline V CDR1 and CDR2: SGHTA, FQGTGA. The CDR3 contains 17 residues. For the CDR3, the DNA is TGTGCCAGCAGCTTAATTGGACAGGGGGTAGTTACCGGGGAGCTGTTTTTT. Protein: CASSLIGQGVVTGELFF.